The clone carrying this T cell receptor beta chain was counted at least ten times. Antigen unknown. Other DNA sequences within the sample encode an identical CDR3. Thyroid surgery was preceded by no treatment in any patient. This specimen comes from a study of metastatic and nonmetastatic thyroid tumors. The overall study: For malignant and benign thyroid patients, tumor or nodule tissue and blood were the sources whose repertoires were compared.

Authors' data handling: A classifier of distant metastasis in papillary thyroid cancer was built from CDR3 differences (across clinicopathological groups). TCRdb re-called the PCR reads through MiXCR. TCRdb's processing, not the authors' own work, is the source of the V and J calls. Of some 69,000 clones in the sample, 13% to 15% are singletons; the top ten hold more than 6.5%. Study-wide points: In both blood and tumor samples, TCR beta diversity was reported significantly higher for malignant than benign nodules.

Sequencing was carried out using blood. The sequence came from a male donor with papillary thyroid cancer or a benign thyroid nodule (not recorded which). Some clones in this sample may be carry-over from other donors' samples.

The CDR3 loop reads CASSLEGGPPAGNEQFF. CDR3 DNA: TGCGCCAGCAGCTTGGAGGGGGGGCCCCCGGCGGGCAATGAGCAGTTCTTC. This chain links TRBV5-1 with TRBJ2-1; weak D call: TRBD2 (7 bases). Germline V gene lookup returns CDR1 SGHRS and CDR2 YFSETQ. The CDR3 spans 17 residues. V was pared by 0 bases and J by 6 bases, with 19 bases between.